One sample yielded the 26 T cell receptor beta chains listed below, sequenced in a study of blood T cell repertoires in COVID-19. This table comes from immunoSEQ multiplex PCR, and its TCRdb copy is limited to in-frame clones, with some not included. The table shows about 120,000 clones, with roughly 79% occurring only once. Sequencing input: peripheral blood. The source is a man aged 65 to 79 with acute or convalescent COVID-19.

The chain has TRBV25-1 and TRBJ2-3; TRBD2 matches at 13 bases. There are 15 residues in the CDR3. V lost 5 bases to trimming and J lost 4 bases; unmatched junction nucleotides: 3. The V gene's germline CDR1 is MGHDK and CDR2 SYGVNS. The CDR3 reads CASSPTSGGADTQYF. Written as DNA, the CDR3 is TGTGCCAGCAGTCCAACTAGCGGGGGGGCAGATACGCAGTATTTT.

The rearrangement joins TRBV7-2 to TRBJ2-5; 12 nucleotides align to TRBD2. The length of the CDR3 is 15 residues. From germline, CDR1 is SGHTA and CDR2 FQGNSA. J gave up 5 bases and V 2 bases, and 3 bases lay outside the gene matches. For the CDR3, the DNA is TGTGCCAGCAGCTTATGGCTAGCGGGGGGGGAGACCCAGTACTTC. Protein sequence: CASSLWLAGGETQYF.

This rearrangement joins TRBV27 to TRBJ2-5; 10 bases are a match to TRBD2. CDR1 and CDR2 (germline): MNHEY, SMNVEV (reference sequence). The CDR3 length is 15 residues. The V segment lost 5 bases and the J segment 1 base; nucleotides outside the gene matches: 4. The CDR3 spells CASSSGGAFQETQYF. In DNA, the CDR3 is TGTGCCAGCAGTAGCGGGGGGGCCTTCCAAGAGACCCAGTACTTC.

The CDR3 DNA reads TGTGCCAGCAGTTACCGAGATCTTCGGGCTGAAGCTTTCTTT. Its translation: CASSYRDLRAEAFF. The genes are TRBV6-2 or TRBV6-3 and TRBJ1-1, with no clear D. Trimming cost V 2 bases and J 6 bases, with 13 bases left between them. The germline V gene has CDR1 MNHEY and CDR2 SVGEGT. The CDR3 runs 14 residues.

In its sample, this clone was seen once. This sequence joins TRBV29-1 and TRBJ2-1, with 10 positions matching TRBD2. Germline CDR1 SQVTM, CDR2 ANQGSEA. Unmatched junction bases numbered 15, after V lost 6 bases and J lost 10 bases. CDR3 length equals 15 residues. The CDR3 here is CSVPPGAGGQKEQFF. CDR3 DNA: TGCAGCGTCCCCCCGGGAGCGGGGGGGCAAAAGGAGCAGTTCTTC.

This rearrangement joins TRBV4-3 to TRBJ1-2; 10 bases line up with TRBD1. Germline trimming cut 4 bases from V and 7 bases from J; bases unmatched to any gene: 3. The germline gives CDR1 LGHNA, CDR2 YSLEER. There are 13 residues in the CDR3. The CDR3 protein is CASSRGQGGGYTF. In DNA, the CDR3 is TGCGCCAGCAGCCGAGGACAGGGGGGTGGCTACACCTTC.

The chain uses TRBV30 and TRBJ2-7; 7 bases fit TRBD1. CDR1 and CDR2 from the germline V gene are GTSNPN and SVGIG (reference sequence). Unmatched junction bases numbered 2, after V lost 1 base and J lost 2 bases. The CDR3 spans 13 residues. This chain's CDR3 is CAWSEGAPYEQYF. CDR3 DNA sequence: TGTGCCTGGAGTGAGGGGGCCCCCTACGAGCAGTACTTC.

The chain recombines TRBV7-2 with TRBJ1-2, with D tentatively TRBD1 (5 bases). Germline CDR1 SGHTA, CDR2 FQGNSA. Trimming pared 1 base from V and 6 bases from J, leaving 15 bases between. The CDR3 is 15 amino acids. As DNA, the CDR3 is TGTGCCAGCAGCTTAGTCAGGCAGGGTGACGATGGCTACACCTTC. Protein product: CASSLVRQGDDGYTF.

V gene TRBV3-1 (or the pseudogene TRBV3-2) combines with J gene TRBJ1-1, with no clear D. The ends were cut back, 2 bases at V and 5 bases at J, with 9 bases in the middle. CDR1 is LGHDT and CDR2 is YNNKEL in the germline V gene (reference sequence). The CDR3 contains 13 residues. The DNA for the CDR3 is TGTGCCAGCAGCCAATCCGACGGGACTGAAGCTTTCTTT. It codes for CASSQSDGTEAFF.

DNA for the CDR3: TGTGCCAGCAGTTACTCTGAGGCAGTTAAAGAGACCCAGTACTTC. Its translation: CASSYSEAVKETQYF. The chain has TRBV6-5 and TRBJ2-5; D unresolved. CDR1 and CDR2 from the germline V gene are MNHEY and SVGAGI. Between the trimmed V and J ends, which lost 0 bases and 3 bases, there was a span of 11 bases. This CDR3 contains 15 residues.

The chain recombines TRBV19 with TRBJ1-4; 8 bases map to TRBD1. Per the germline V gene, CDR1 is LNHDA and CDR2 is SQIVND (reference sequence). Trimming cost V 4 bases and J 5 bases; bases outside gene matches: 9. The CDR3 loop spans 16 amino acids. CDR3: CASSTYRGELNEKLFF. CDR3 DNA: TGTGCCAGTAGTACCTACAGGGGGGAGCTGAATGAAAAACTGTTTTTT.

The V and J genes are TRBV14 and TRBJ2-7; 7 bases are shared with TRBD1. Germline V gene lookup returns CDR1 SGHDN and CDR2 FVKESK. The junction had 8 bases not matched to a gene; V was cut back by 1 base and J by 5 bases. The CDR3 is 15 amino acids. CDR3 nucleotides: TGTGCCAGCAGCCAAGTAGACGGGACAGCTAACGAGCAGTACTTC. This encodes CASSQVDGTANEQYF.

This chain uses TRBV11-2 with TRBJ2-5; 12 nucleotides agree with TRBD2. With 1 base clipped from V and 2 bases from J, the junction kept 5 bases outside the gene matches. The CDR3 contains 17 residues. The germline CDR1 and CDR2 sequences are SGHAT and FQNNGV. CDR3 amino acids: CASSLGRLAGGQETQYF. The CDR3 DNA sequence: TGTGCCAGCAGCTTAGGACGGCTAGCGGGGGGGCAAGAGACCCAGTACTTC. Based on the CDR3 plus reference TRBV11-2 and TRBJ2-5, the full variable domain is EAGVAQSPRYKIIEKRQSVAFWCNPISGHATLYWYQQILGQGPKLLIQFQNNGVVDDSQLPKDRFSAERLKGVDSTLKIQPAKLEDSAVYLCASSLGRLAGGQETQYFGPGTRLLVL.

This chain uses TRBV5-4 with TRBJ2-7; TRBD2 might be the D (5 bases). V shed 0 bases and J shed 0 bases, with 10 bases lying between them. Looked up from germline, CDR1 is SGHNT and CDR2 is YYREEE (reference sequence). The CDR3 is made up of 15 amino acids. CDR3 loop: CASSLEGRDSYEQYF. CDR3 sequence (DNA): TGTGCCAGCAGCTTGGAAGGACGGGACTCCTACGAGCAGTACTTC.

The chain recombines TRBV4-3 with TRBJ1-6; 7 positions match TRBD1. The germline V gene encodes CDR1 LGHNA and CDR2 YSLEER. With 5 bases clipped from V and 7 bases from J, the junction kept 8 bases outside the gene matches. CDR3 size: 15 residues. CDR3 protein: CASSTDRAGNSPLHF. CDR3 nucleotide sequence: TGCGCCAGCAGCACAGACAGGGCCGGAAATTCACCCCTCCACTTT.

This chain uses TRBV5-1 with TRBJ1-2, with D maybe TRBD1 (5 bases). Germline V gene lookup returns CDR1 SGHRS and CDR2 YFSETQ. The CDR3 is 13 residues long. Deletions cut 0 bases from V and 2 bases from J, with 5 bases between. The CDR3 nucleotides are TGCGCCAGCAGCTTGGAGGGGAACTATGGCTACACCTTC. Protein product: CASSLEGNYGYTF.

CDR3 bases: TGTGCCAGCAGCTTAGTGGGGGGGAGGTGGGAGACCCAGTACTTC. It is translated as CASSLVGGRWETQYF. The genes are TRBV11-2 and TRBJ2-5; 7 bases match TRBD2. Germline V gene data show CDR1 as SGHAT and CDR2 as FQNNGV. V shed 1 base, J shed 5 bases, and the junction held 7 bases outside the gene matches. The length of the CDR3 is 15 residues.

The gene calls are TRBV21-1 and TRBJ1-5. TRBV21-1 is noted as a pseudogene. The CDR3 spans 19 residues. CDR3 DNA: TGTGCCAGCAGCAAATGGAGGGGAATGACGTATGATGGCAATCAGCCCCAGCATTTT. This codes for CASSKWRGMTYDGNQPQHF.

This chain uses TRBV6-5 with TRBJ1-6, with D unclear. V dropped 8 bases and J dropped 7 bases, with 15 bases sitting between them. CDR1 MNHEY and CDR2 SVGAGI come from the germline V gene. This CDR3 is 14 amino acids long. The CDR3 DNA reads TGTGCCAGCTGGCTCGGCGGGGTCAATTCACCCCTCCACTTT. It yields the protein CASWLGGVNSPLHF.

The V and J genes are TRBV7-9 and TRBJ2-3; D call uncertain. This CDR3 comprises 15 residues. Germline CDR1 reads SEHNR; CDR2 reads FQNEAQ (reference sequence). The V end lost 4 bases, the J end lost 2 bases, and 13 bases lay between the germline ends. CDR3 loop: CASSSPEVPTDTQYF. In DNA, the CDR3 is TGTGCCAGCAGCTCCCCTGAGGTCCCCACAGATACGCAGTATTTT.

The chain is built from TRBV10-1 and TRBJ2-4, with D possibly being TRBD2 (5 bases). Germline CDR1 is WNHNN and CDR2 is SYGVQD (reference sequence). The CDR3 has 15 amino acids. V was pared by 9 bases and J by 6 bases, with 21 bases between. CDR3: CARGPARSRGNIQYF. The CDR3 bases are TGCGCCAGAGGGCCCGCGCGAAGTCGGGGAAACATTCAGTACTTC.

The chain is built from TRBV5-1 and TRBJ1-1; possible D gene TRBD1, 5 bases. The V end was cut by 5 bases, the J end by 6 bases, with 14 bases between. The CDR3 consists of 13 residues. From germline, CDR1 is SGHRS and CDR2 YFSETQ. This chain's CDR3 is CASRVDAGAEAFF. The CDR3 bases are TGCGCCAGCAGGGTTGACGCGGGGGCTGAAGCTTTCTTT.

The rearrangement links TRBV7-2 to TRBJ1-2, with a possible D match to TRBD1 (5 bases). CDR1 SGHTA and CDR2 FQGNSA come from the germline V gene. There are 14 residues in the CDR3. With 5 bases removed from V and 4 bases from J, the gap between germline ends came to 14 bases. The CDR3 sequence is CASSAETVSYGYTF. CDR3 nucleotides: TGTGCCAGCAGCGCGGAGACAGTTTCCTATGGCTACACCTTC.

The genes are TRBV7-8 and TRBJ1-2, with TRBD1 matching 9 bases. The CDR3 length is 18 residues. Germline trimming cut 1 base from V and 4 bases from J; bases unmatched to any gene: 13. The V gene's germline CDR1 is SGHVS and CDR2 FQNEAQ. CDR3 amino acids: CASSLVGTGFVLGYGYTF. CDR3 nucleotide sequence: TGTGCCAGCAGCTTAGTAGGGACAGGGTTCGTTCTTGGCTATGGCTACACCTTC.

This clone came up a few times. The chain recombines TRBV7-2 with TRBJ1-5; D may be TRBD1 (5 bases). V dropped 5 bases and J dropped 5 bases, with 16 bases sitting between them. CDR1 is SGHTA and CDR2 is FQGNSA in the germline V gene. The CDR3 is 15 residues long. CDR3 DNA: TGTGCCAGCAGCCGGGGGGGGGAAAGGGATCAGCCCCAGCATTTT. Its translation is CASSRGGERDQPQHF.

This chain connects TRBV4-2 to TRBJ2-1; D might be TRBD2 (6 bases). The length of the CDR3 is 17 residues. V dropped 0 bases and J dropped 6 bases, with 18 bases sitting between them. Germline loops: CDR1 LGHNA, CDR2 YNFKEQ. This chain's CDR3 is CASSQERTGRGLNEQFF. CDR3 DNA sequence: TGTGCCAGCAGCCAAGAAAGGACGGGGCGGGGCCTCAATGAGCAGTTCTTC.